This T cell receptor (beta chain) was profiled in a study of glioma-infiltrating T cells. Regarding the study as a whole: Tissue-blood divergence was below expectation in non-neoplastic patients, above in gliomas. Tissue and blood shared very few CDR3 sequences.

Amplification of TCR alpha and beta CDR3 regions from RNA used iRepertoire nested multiplex PCR. Tissue mRNA or PBMC total RNA, 100-400 ng, went into one-step reverse transcription and amplification. One entry per CDR3 protein, called by TCRdb with MiXCR from the multiplex PCR reads. This sample has under 200,000 distinct CDR3 sequences, with about 47% found just once. This clonotype was recorded at least ten times. Its antigen is not identified. CDR1 and CDR2 (germline): SNHLY, FYNNEI. Trimming took 8 bases from V and 0 from J, leaving 9 bases between them. The CDR3 runs to 13 residues. Sequencing was carried out using glioma tissue, nonneoplastic brain tissue, or PBMCs (not recorded which). This chain connects TRBV2 to TRBJ2-3; D is undetermined. The clonotype originates from a human donor with low-grade glioma or glioblastoma, undergoing nonglioma brain surgery, or in good health (not recorded which). CDR3 bases: TGTGCCAGCGCAGAGTCTAGCACAGATACGCAGTATTTT. This encodes CASAESSTDTQYF.